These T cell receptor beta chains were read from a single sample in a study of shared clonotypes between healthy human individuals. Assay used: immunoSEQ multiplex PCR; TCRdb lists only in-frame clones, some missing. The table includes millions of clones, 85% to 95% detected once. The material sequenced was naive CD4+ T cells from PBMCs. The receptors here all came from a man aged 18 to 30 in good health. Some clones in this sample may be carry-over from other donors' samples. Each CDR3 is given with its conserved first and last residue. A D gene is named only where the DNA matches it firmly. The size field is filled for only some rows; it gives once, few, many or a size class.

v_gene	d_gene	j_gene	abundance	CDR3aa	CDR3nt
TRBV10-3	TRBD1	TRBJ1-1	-	CAISRDREGDTEAFF	TGTGCCATCAGTAGGGACAGGGAGGGGGACACTGAAGCTTTCTTT
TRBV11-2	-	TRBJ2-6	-	CASSRGGSPTGANVLTF	TGTGCCAGCAGCCGAGGAGGCAGCCCCACTGGGGCCAACGTCCTGACTTTC
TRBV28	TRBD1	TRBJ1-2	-	CASSLGTGGPNTF	TGTGCCAGCAGTTTAGGGACAGGGGGGCCTAACACCTTC
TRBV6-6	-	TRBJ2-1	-	CASSRLSTPPNEQFF	TGTGCCAGCAGCCGATTATCGACACCCCCCAATGAGCAGTTCTTC
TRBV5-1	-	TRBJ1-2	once	CASSQVGVGTQGNYGYTF	TGCGCCAGCAGCCAGGTCGGGGTTGGCACTCAGGGGAACTATGGCTACACCTTC
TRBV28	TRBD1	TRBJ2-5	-	CASSPTTGLRETQYF	TGTGCCAGCAGTCCCACGACAGGGTTGCGCGAGACCCAGTACTTC
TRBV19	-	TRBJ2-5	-	CASSNRGETQYF	TGTGCCAGTAGTAACCGCGGAGAGACCCAGTACTTC
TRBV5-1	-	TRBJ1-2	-	CASSLSSPSSNYGYTF	TGCGCCAGCAGCTTGAGCAGTCCTAGCTCAAACTATGGCTACACCTTC
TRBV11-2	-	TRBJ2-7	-	CASSSPRTPPIYEQYF	TGTGCCAGCAGCTCGCCCCGCACACCTCCCATCTACGAGCAGTACTTC
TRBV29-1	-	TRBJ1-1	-	CSVDGGGTEAFF	TGCAGCGTTGACGGGGGCGGCACTGAAGCTTTCTTT
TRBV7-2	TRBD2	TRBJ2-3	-	CASSLLGSGSSTDTQYF	TGTGCCAGCAGCTTATTGGGGAGCGGGAGTAGCACAGATACGCAGTATTTT
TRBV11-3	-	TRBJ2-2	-	CASSPPFGAGELFF	TGTGCCAGCAGCCCCCCCTTCGGAGCCGGGGAGCTGTTTTTT
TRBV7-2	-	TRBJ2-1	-	CASSRDNEQFF	TGTGCCAGCAGCCGGGACAATGAGCAGTTCTTC
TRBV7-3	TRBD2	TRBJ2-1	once	CASSASGSQYNEQFF	TGTGCCAGCAGCGCAAGCGGGAGCCAGTACAATGAGCAGTTCTTC
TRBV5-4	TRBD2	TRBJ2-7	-	CASSPGGGGTYEQYF	TGTGCCAGCAGCCCCGGTGGCGGGGGTACCTACGAGCAGTACTTC
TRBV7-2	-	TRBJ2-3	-	CASSLGGGLTDTQYF	TGTGCCAGCAGCTTAGGGGGCGGTCTCACAGATACGCAGTATTTT
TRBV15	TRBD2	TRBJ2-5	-	CATSGRGEGETQYF	TGTGCCACCAGCGGTCGGGGGGAGGGAGAGACCCAGTACTTC
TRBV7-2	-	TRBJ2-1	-	CASSPGPLVYNEQFF	TGTGCCAGCAGCCCGGGACCGCTTGTCTACAATGAGCAGTTCTTC
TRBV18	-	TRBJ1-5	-	CASSPFGSSIDQPQHF	TGTGCCAGCTCACCATTTGGGTCTAGTATCGATCAGCCCCAGCATTTT
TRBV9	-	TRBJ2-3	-	CASTSRASSTDTQYF	TGTGCCAGCACAAGCAGGGCATCTAGCACAGATACGCAGTATTTT
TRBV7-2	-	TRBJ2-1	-	CASSLGLSSYNEQFF	TGTGCCAGCAGCTTAGGATTGAGCTCCTACAATGAGCAGTTCTTC
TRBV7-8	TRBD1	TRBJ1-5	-	CASRLGQGRNQPQHF	TGTGCCAGCAGGCTCGGACAGGGTAGAAATCAGCCCCAGCATTTT
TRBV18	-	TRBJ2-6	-	CASSERDAGANVLTF	TGTGCCAGCTCAGAACGGGACGCTGGGGCCAACGTCCTGACTTTC
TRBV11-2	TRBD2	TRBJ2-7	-	CASSSGGPYDEQYF	TGTGCCAGCAGCAGCGGGGGGCCCTACGACGAGCAGTACTTC
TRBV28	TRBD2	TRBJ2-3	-	CASSPRTSGNVDTQYF	TGTGCCAGCAGTCCGAGGACTAGCGGGAATGTGGATACGCAGTATTTT
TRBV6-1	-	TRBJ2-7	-	CASRARGYEQYF	TGTGCCAGCAGGGCCAGGGGCTACGAGCAGTACTTC
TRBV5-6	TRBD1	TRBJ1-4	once	CASSLLSWTGSREKLFF	TGTGCCAGCAGCTTGTTGTCCTGGACAGGGTCTCGTGAAAAACTGTTTTTT
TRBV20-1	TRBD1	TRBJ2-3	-	CSAKADRTQYF	TGCAGTGCTAAGGCGGACAGGACGCAGTATTTT
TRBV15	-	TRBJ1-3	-	CATSRDGSSGNTIYF	TGTGCCACCAGCAGAGATGGAAGCTCTGGAAACACCATATATTTT
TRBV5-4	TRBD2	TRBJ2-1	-	CASSLASGRDNEQFF	TGTGCCAGCAGCTTGGCTAGCGGGAGGGATAATGAGCAGTTCTTC
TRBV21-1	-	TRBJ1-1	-	CASSRRPIPGTEAFF	TGTGCCAGCAGCAGACGACCGATCCCAGGCACTGAAGCTTTCTTT
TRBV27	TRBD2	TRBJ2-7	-	CASSLLAGGLGSEQYF	TGTGCCAGCAGTTTGCTAGCGGGAGGGCTCGGGTCCGAGCAGTACTTC
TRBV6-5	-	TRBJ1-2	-	CASRPRGRENGYTF	TGTGCCAGCAGGCCACGTGGCAGGGAAAATGGCTACACCTTC
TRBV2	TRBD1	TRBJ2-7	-	CASTAEGQGAYEQYF	TGTGCCAGCACCGCCGAAGGACAGGGGGCCTACGAGCAGTACTTC
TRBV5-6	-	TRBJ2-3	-	CASSYDEGVLDFGTDTQYF	TGTGCCAGCAGCTATGATGAGGGAGTGTTAGATTTTGGCACAGATACGCAGTATTTT
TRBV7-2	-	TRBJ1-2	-	CASSLYQASYGYTF	TGTGCCAGCAGCTTATATCAGGCAAGCTATGGCTACACCTTC
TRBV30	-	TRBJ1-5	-	CAWSISDNQPQHF	TGTGCCTGGAGTATCTCGGACAATCAGCCCCAGCATTTT
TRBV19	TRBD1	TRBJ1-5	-	CASDNRGQGIQPQHF	TGTGCCAGCGACAACCGGGGACAGGGTATCCAGCCCCAGCATTTT
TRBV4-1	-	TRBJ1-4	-	CASSQAGGNEKLFF	TGCGCCAGCAGCCAAGCAGGTGGGAATGAAAAACTGTTTTTT
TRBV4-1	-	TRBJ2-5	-	CASSQEGETQYF	TGCGCCAGCAGCCAAGAGGGAGAGACCCAGTACTTC
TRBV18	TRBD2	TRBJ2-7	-	CASSRGTSSYEQYF	TGTGCCAGCTCGCGCGGGACTAGCTCCTACGAGCAGTACTTC
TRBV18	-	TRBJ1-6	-	CASSPRYSPLHF	TGTGCCAGCTCACCGCGCTATTCACCCCTCCACTTT
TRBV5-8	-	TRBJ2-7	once	CASSLIRGSGRVHEQYF	TGTGCCAGCAGCTTGATCAGGGGGAGTGGGAGGGTCCACGAGCAGTACTTC
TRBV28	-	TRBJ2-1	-	CASSPAGATYNEQFF	TGTGCCAGCAGTCCCGCGGGGGCTACCTACAATGAGCAGTTCTTC
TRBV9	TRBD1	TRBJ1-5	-	CASSGSDRGLQPQHF	TGTGCCAGCAGCGGATCAGACAGGGGGCTTCAGCCCCAGCATTTT
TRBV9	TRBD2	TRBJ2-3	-	CASSVQAGGTDTQYF	TGTGCCAGCAGCGTCCAGGCGGGGGGCACAGATACGCAGTATTTT
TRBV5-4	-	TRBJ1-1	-	CASSFYTGMNTEAFF	TGTGCCAGCAGCTTTTACACAGGGATGAACACTGAAGCTTTCTTT
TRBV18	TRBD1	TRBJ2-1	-	CASSPQQGGAEQFF	TGTGCCAGCTCACCTCAACAGGGGGGCGCTGAGCAGTTCTTC
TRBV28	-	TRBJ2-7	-	CASSFIRFGGEQYF	TGTGCCAGCAGTTTTATCCGGTTTGGGGGGGAGCAGTACTTC
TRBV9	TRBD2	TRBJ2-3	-	CASSVGMAGGHSTDTQYF	TGTGCCAGCAGCGTAGGAATGGCGGGAGGACATAGCACAGATACGCAGTATTTT
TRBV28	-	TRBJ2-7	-	CASSLLESGLAYEQYF	TGTGCCAGCAGTTTATTGGAGTCAGGGTTGGCCTACGAGCAGTACTTC
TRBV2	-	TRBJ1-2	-	CASSEADLNYGYTF	TGTGCCAGCAGTGAAGCTGACCTTAACTATGGCTACACCTTC
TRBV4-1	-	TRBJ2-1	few	CASSQDGLNNEQFF	TGCGCCAGCAGCCAAGACGGCTTAAACAATGAGCAGTTCTTC